This is a list of T cell receptor beta chains from one sample in a study of blood T cell repertoires in COVID-19. Profiling relied on immunoSEQ multiplex PCR, and the TCRdb table lists in-frame clones only, not all of them. The sample carries 150,000 to 200,000 clones, 87% recorded once. The sample consisted of peripheral blood. These receptors were obtained from a human donor in a cohort sampled during active COVID-19. Each CDR3 is given with its conserved first and last residue. A D gene is named only where the DNA matches it firmly. Size is stated for part of the rows, as once, few or many counts, or as a class when the clone is expanded.

size: .; J: TRBJ1-1; D: .; V: TRBV19; DNA: TGTGCCAGTAGTATTTTAGGGGGCACTGAAGCTTTCTTT; CDR3: CASSILGGTEAFF
size: .; J: TRBJ1-3; D: TRBD1; V: TRBV25-1; DNA: TGTGCCAGCAGTGAGGGGACAGCCACCGGAAACACCATATATTTT; CDR3: CASSEGTATGNTIYF
size: .; J: TRBJ2-2; D: TRBD1; V: TRBV5-4; DNA: TGTGCCAGCAGCCAGAACAGGGGGTCGAACACCGGGGAGCTGTTTTTT; CDR3: CASSQNRGSNTGELFF
size: .; J: TRBJ2-7; D: TRBD1; V: TRBV30; DNA: TGTGCCTGGAGGAGGGGGACAGCCTCCTACGAGCAGTACTTC; CDR3: CAWRRGTASYEQYF
size: .; J: TRBJ2-1; D: TRBD2; V: TRBV2; DNA: TGTGCCAGCAGTGATGCGGGGGTTCCTGAGCAGTTCTTC; CDR3: CASSDAGVPEQFF
size: .; J: TRBJ1-1; D: .; V: TRBV9; DNA: TGTGCCAGCAGCACGAGCCGGGGGGGAAGGACTGAAGCTTTCTTT; CDR3: CASSTSRGGRTEAFF
size: .; J: TRBJ2-3; D: .; V: TRBV6-6; DNA: TGTGCCAGCGGCGTAGGAGGGACGCAGTATTTT; CDR3: CASGVGGTQYF
size: .; J: TRBJ2-1; D: TRBD2; V: TRBV5-1; DNA: TGCGCCAGCAGCCCGAGGCTAGCGGACGGAAACAATGAGCAGTTCTTC; CDR3: CASSPRLADGNNEQFF
size: .; J: TRBJ1-1; D: TRBD1; V: TRBV5-1; DNA: TGCGCCAGCAGCCGGGACAGCTCCCCGGGCACTGAAGCTTTCTTT; CDR3: CASSRDSSPGTEAFF
size: .; J: TRBJ1-2; D: .; V: TRBV13; DNA: TGTGCCAGCCTGATTGCGAGTTCGCCCTATGGCTACACCTTC; CDR3: CASLIASSPYGYTF
size: .; J: TRBJ2-7; D: TRBD1; V: TRBV6-5; DNA: TGTGCCAGCAGTTCGACAGGGGGCTCCTACGAGCAGTACTTC; CDR3: CASSSTGGSYEQYF
size: .; J: TRBJ1-5; D: .; V: TRBV6-5; DNA: TGTGCCAGCAGTTGGGGCGGGGGCAATCAGCCCCAGCATTTT; CDR3: CASSWGGGNQPQHF
size: once; J: TRBJ2-7; D: TRBD1; V: TRBV29-1; DNA: TGCAGCGTCGGGACAGGGGGCGCGTACGAGCAGTACTTC; CDR3: CSVGTGGAYEQYF
size: .; J: TRBJ1-4; D: TRBD1; V: TRBV5-4; DNA: TGTGCCAGCAGCTTCCAGGGGGAAGAAAAACTGTTTTTT; CDR3: CASSFQGEEKLFF
size: .; J: TRBJ2-7; D: .; V: TRBV7-8; DNA: TGTGCCAGCAGCTTAGGAGGGTCTACCTACGAGCAGTACTTC; CDR3: CASSLGGSTYEQYF
size: .; J: TRBJ1-6; D: .; V: TRBV9; DNA: TGTGCCAGCAGCGTAGAGTCCGGTGCTAATTCACCCCTCCACTTT; CDR3: CASSVESGANSPLHF
size: .; J: TRBJ1-5; D: .; V: TRBV6-5; DNA: TGTGCCAGCAGCCGTGGACAACTCAATCAGCCCCAGCATTTT; CDR3: CASSRGQLNQPQHF
size: once; J: TRBJ2-3; D: .; V: TRBV28; DNA: TGTGCCAGCAGGAGGCGGGTTAGCACAGATACGCAGTATTTT; CDR3: CASRRRVSTDTQYF
size: .; J: TRBJ1-1; D: .; V: TRBV6-5; DNA: TGTGCCAGCAGTTACTCGCAAGGGGACACTGAAGCTTTCTTT; CDR3: CASSYSQGDTEAFF
size: .; J: TRBJ1-1; D: TRBD1; V: TRBV6-5; DNA: TGTGCCAGCAGTTACGAGACAGGGGGCACTGAAGCTTTCTTT; CDR3: CASSYETGGTEAFF
size: .; J: TRBJ2-7; D: .; V: TRBV5-4; DNA: TGTGCCAGCAGCTTGACAGGTACCTACGAGCAGTACTTC; CDR3: CASSLTGTYEQYF
size: .; J: TRBJ2-2; D: TRBD2; V: TRBV4-1; DNA: TGCGCCAGCAGCCAAGATAGGGAAGCGGGAGTGGGCGGGGAGCTGTTTTTT; CDR3: CASSQDREAGVGGELFF
size: once; J: TRBJ2-7; D: TRBD2; V: TRBV7-9; DNA: TGTGCCAGCAGCTCCTTTGGTTTTGGGACTAGCGGGGCCTACGAGCAGTACTTC; CDR3: CASSSFGFGTSGAYEQYF
size: .; J: TRBJ1-2; D: .; V: TRBV29-1; DNA: TGCAGCGTTGAAAAGGGGCAGGGTTATGGCTACACCTTC; CDR3: CSVEKGQGYGYTF
size: once; J: TRBJ2-5; D: .; V: TRBV11-2; DNA: TGTGCCAGCAGCTGGAGGGGCCCCGATCAAGAGACCCAGTACTTC; CDR3: CASSWRGPDQETQYF
size: .; J: TRBJ2-2; D: TRBD2; V: TRBV7-2; DNA: TGTGCCAGCAGCTTAGCCTCGGTCCTAGCGGTGAACACCGGGGAGCTGTTTTTT; CDR3: CASSLASVLAVNTGELFF
size: few; J: TRBJ1-1; D: .; V: TRBV7-3; DNA: TGTGCCAGCAGCTTTAGACATCGGGGGGAAGCTTTCTTT; CDR3: CASSFRHRGEAFF
size: .; J: TRBJ1-2; D: .; V: TRBV2; DNA: TGTGCCAGCAGTGAAGCTGGGGGCTTCGGTGGCTACACCTTC; CDR3: CASSEAGGFGGYTF
size: .; J: TRBJ2-3; D: TRBD2; V: TRBV27; DNA: TGTGCCAGCAGTTTATCCCGGGGGGGCCAAGGTGATACGCAGTATTTT; CDR3: CASSLSRGGQGDTQYF
size: .; J: TRBJ1-1; D: .; V: TRBV28; DNA: TGTGCCAGCAACCAACGGGGGGTCGCGAACACTGAAGCTTTCTTT; CDR3: CASNQRGVANTEAFF
size: .; J: TRBJ2-2; D: TRBD1; V: TRBV6-1; DNA: TGTGCCAGCAGTGAACTGGACAGGGCCGGTGTGTTTTTT; CDR3: CASSELDRAGVFF
size: .; J: TRBJ2-2; D: TRBD2; V: TRBV4-1; DNA: TGCGCCAGCAGCCGAGACCCTGCTAGCGGTCTCACCGGGGAGCTGTTTTTT; CDR3: CASSRDPASGLTGELFF
size: .; J: TRBJ1-6; D: TRBD1; V: TRBV18; DNA: TGTGCCAGCTCACCATACCGCCAGGGGGATTCACCCCTCCACTTT; CDR3: CASSPYRQGDSPLHF
size: .; J: TRBJ1-3; D: .; V: TRBV18; DNA: TGTGCCAGCTCACCAAAACAGTCGCTCTCTGGAAACACCATATATTTT; CDR3: CASSPKQSLSGNTIYF
size: .; J: TRBJ1-4; D: .; V: TRBV29-1; DNA: TGCAGCGTTGTATCAGGGATCAATGAAAAACTGTTTTTT; CDR3: CSVVSGINEKLFF
size: .; J: TRBJ2-2; D: TRBD1; V: TRBV6-2/TRBV6-3; DNA: TGTGCCAGCCGTTTAAGGACAGGGGGTTTCACCGGGGAGCTGTTTTTT; CDR3: CASRLRTGGFTGELFF
size: .; J: TRBJ1-2; D: .; V: TRBV6-2/TRBV6-3; DNA: TGTGCCAGCAGTTATGATCCAGACACTAACTATGGCTACACCTTC; CDR3: CASSYDPDTNYGYTF
size: .; J: TRBJ2-7; D: TRBD2; V: TRBV11-2; DNA: TGTGCCAGCAGCTTACTGGGGACTAGCGATGAAGAGCAGTACTTC; CDR3: CASSLLGTSDEEQYF
size: .; J: TRBJ2-1; D: .; V: TRBV6-5; DNA: TGTGCCAGCAGTTACTCGGCGGTTCCCTCCTACAATGAGCAGTTCTTC; CDR3: CASSYSAVPSYNEQFF
size: .; J: TRBJ1-1; D: .; V: TRBV28; DNA: TGTGCCAGCAGGGGCAGGGGGAACACTGAAGCTTTCTTT; CDR3: CASRGRGNTEAFF
size: .; J: TRBJ2-1; D: .; V: TRBV11-2; DNA: TGTGCCAGCAGCTTAAGGCTGGGGGCTAGCCTGGAGAATGAGCAGTTCTTC; CDR3: CASSLRLGASLENEQFF
size: .; J: TRBJ2-3; D: TRBD2; V: TRBV5-1; DNA: TGCGCCAGCAGCCTATCCTTTTCGGGACTACCCGACACAGATACGCAGTATTTT; CDR3: CASSLSFSGLPDTDTQYF
size: .; J: TRBJ1-4; D: TRBD1; V: TRBV19; DNA: TGTGCCAGTAGTATAGGACAGGGGCGCGAAAAACTGTTTTTT; CDR3: CASSIGQGREKLFF
size: .; J: TRBJ2-7; D: .; V: TRBV7-8; DNA: TGTGCCAGCAGCTTAGAGTCTGGGGGCAACTACGAGCAGTACTTC; CDR3: CASSLESGGNYEQYF
size: few; J: TRBJ1-6; D: TRBD1; V: TRBV7-9; DNA: TGTGCCAGCAGCTTAGTTGGGACAGGGGTTAATTCACCCCTCCACTTT; CDR3: CASSLVGTGVNSPLHF
size: .; J: TRBJ1-6; D: TRBD1; V: TRBV9; DNA: TGTGCCAGCAGCGAGACAGGGGTTAATTCACCCCTCCACTTT; CDR3: CASSETGVNSPLHF